A selection of T cell receptor beta chains follows, all from one sample in a study of blood T cell repertoires in COVID-19. Sequencing was performed with immunoSEQ multiplex PCR; in TCRdb, only in-frame clones are kept and a portion is missing. The sample yields tens of thousands of clones, around 85% seen once. The sequenced material came from peripheral blood. These receptors came from a man at least 80 years old with acute or convalescent COVID-19. Each CDR3 is given with its conserved first and last residue. Each record gives: clone size, V gene, J gene, D gene, CDR3 DNA, CDR3 protein. The D gene is left open where the match is weak. Clone sizes are given selectively: once, few, many, or a class where the clone is expanded.

>NA|TRBV5-6|TRBJ2-3|NA
TGTGCCAGCAGCTTGGCCTCCACAGATACGCAGTATTTT
CASSLASTDTQYF
>once|TRBV6-2/TRBV6-3|TRBJ2-7|TRBD2
TGTGCCAGCAGACCTAGCGGGATGGGGGCCTACGAGCAGTACTTC
CASRPSGMGAYEQYF
>NA|TRBV9|TRBJ1-2|NA
TGTGCCAGCAGCGTAGACAATAACAGGGACTACTACACCTTC
CASSVDNNRDYYTF
>NA|TRBV6-6|TRBJ1-5|NA
TGTGCCAGCAAAAGCGGGGATAGCAATCAGCCCCAGCATTTT
CASKSGDSNQPQHF
>NA|TRBV14|TRBJ2-3|TRBD1
TGTGCCAGCAGCCAAGTGCCAGGGGGTGCTTCAGATACGCAGTATTTT
CASSQVPGGASDTQYF
>NA|TRBV28|TRBJ1-5|NA
TGTGCCAGCCACGGCGAGGGGGAAGAAGGCAATCAGCCCCAGCATTTT
CASHGEGEEGNQPQHF
>NA|TRBV5-1|TRBJ2-7|NA
TGCGCCAGCAGCTCGGTTCCGTCCTACGAGCAGTACTTC
CASSSVPSYEQYF
>NA|TRBV6-1|TRBJ1-3|NA
TGTGCCAGCAGTGAAGCAGGGAGTCTTGGAAACACCATATATTTT
CASSEAGSLGNTIYF
>NA|TRBV28|TRBJ2-2|NA
TGTGCCAGCAGCCGTGTCCCCGGGGAGCTGTTTTTT
CASSRVPGELFF
>once|TRBV10-1|TRBJ1-6|NA
TGCGCCAGCAGCCAGGAGGCGTGGAATTCACCCCTCCACTTT
CASSQEAWNSPLHF
>NA|TRBV11-1|TRBJ2-1|TRBD2
TGTGCCAGCAGCTTATGGTGGGCGGGAGGGTACAATGAGCAGTTCTTC
CASSLWWAGGYNEQFF
>NA|TRBV21-1|TRBJ1-6|NA
TGTGCCAGCAGGAAAAGGAATCCTTCGGGACATACAAATTCACCCCTCCACTTT
CASRKRNPSGHTNSPLHF
>once|TRBV5-1|TRBJ1-2|TRBD1
TGCGCCAGCAGCCCCGGGACAGGGTATACCTTC
CASSPGTGYTF
>NA|TRBV27|TRBJ2-1|NA
TGTGCCAGCAGCCGAACAGGGTTCTGGAATGAGCAGTTCTTC
CASSRTGFWNEQFF
>NA|TRBV19|TRBJ2-4|TRBD2
TGTGCCAGTAGTTGGGCGGGAGGGGGAGCCAAAAACATTCAGTACTTC
CASSWAGGGAKNIQYF
>NA|TRBV25-1|TRBJ2-5|NA
TGTGCCAGCGTAGGATGGGGGGAACTGGGACAGACCCAGTACTTC
CASVGWGELGQTQYF
>NA|TRBV29-1|TRBJ2-7|TRBD2
TGCAGCGTTGTTCCGGCGGGAGGCTCCTACGAGCAGTACTTC
CSVVPAGGSYEQYF
>NA|TRBV6-6|TRBJ1-1|NA
TGTGCCAGCAGTAATTTGGGGGGGGACATGAACACTGAAGCTTTCTTT
CASSNLGGDMNTEAFF
>few|TRBV11-3|TRBJ2-1|NA
TGTGCCAGCAGCTTAGGAAACAGGGTTGAGCAGTTCTTC
CASSLGNRVEQFF
>NA|TRBV28|TRBJ2-2|TRBD1
TGTGCCACCCGGACAGGGGGTGAGCTGTTTTTT
CATRTGGELFF
>NA|TRBV6-5|TRBJ2-2|NA
TGTGCCAGCAGGACAGCTTATAACACCGGGGAGCTGTTTTTT
CASRTAYNTGELFF
>once|TRBV19|TRBJ2-5|TRBD1
TGTGCCAGTAGCTCCCTTGACAGGGTTGGAGAGACCCAGTACTTC
CASSSLDRVGETQYF
>NA|TRBV5-1|TRBJ2-7|NA
TGCGCCAGCAGCCCGTGGCCGGCGACGGGTCCCTACGAGCAGTACTTC
CASSPWPATGPYEQYF
>NA|TRBV6-4|TRBJ2-3|TRBD2
TGTGCCAGCCGGCCACTAGCGGGAGGTGGCACAGATACGCAGTATTTT
CASRPLAGGGTDTQYF
>NA|TRBV5-1|TRBJ2-5|TRBD2
TGCGCCAGCAGCTTAGCGGGAGGGCCTGGGGAAGAGACCCAGTACTTC
CASSLAGGPGEETQYF
>NA|TRBV11-2|TRBJ1-3|NA
TGTGCCAGCAGCTTACCCCCCAGTACAGTCTCTGGAAACACCATATATTTT
CASSLPPSTVSGNTIYF
>NA|TRBV30|TRBJ2-7|NA
TGTGCCTGGAGTCTGATAAGGGGGGAGCAGTACTTC
CAWSLIRGEQYF
>NA|TRBV29-1|TRBJ1-5|NA
TGCAGCGTTTCAGGGAACAATCAGCCCCAGCATTTT
CSVSGNNQPQHF
>NA|TRBV4-3|TRBJ2-3|NA
TGCGCCAGCAGCCAAATCGATGGGGCCGGGGATACGCAGTATTTT
CASSQIDGAGDTQYF
>NA|TRBV5-1|TRBJ2-2|TRBD2
TGCGCCAGCAGACTAGCGGGAGAGAACACCGGGGAGCTGTTTTTT
CASRLAGENTGELFF
>few|TRBV30|TRBJ1-6|NA
TGTGCCTGGAGCCTTGATTCACCCCTCCACTTT
CAWSLDSPLHF
>NA|TRBV30|TRBJ1-1|NA
TGTGCCTGGAGACAGTACACTGAAGCTTTCTTT
CAWRQYTEAFF
>once|TRBV14|TRBJ2-2|NA
TGTGCCAGCAGCCAAGATTGGAGGGCGCTTGGCGGGGAGCTGTTTTTT
CASSQDWRALGGELFF
>NA|TRBV7-3|TRBJ2-1|NA
TGTGCCAGCAGCCAAGGGGAGGTGGAGCAGTTCTTC
CASSQGEVEQFF
>once|TRBV18|TRBJ2-3|NA
TGTGCCAGCTCACCGAGGGTTGGCACAGATACGCAGTATTTT
CASSPRVGTDTQYF
>NA|TRBV3-1/TRBV3-2|TRBJ1-1|TRBD1
TGTGCCAGCAGCCGCTTCGGAGGGGGCATTGAAGCTTTCTTT
CASSRFGGGIEAFF
>NA|TRBV6-5|TRBJ1-6|TRBD1
TGTGCCAGCAGCCGGGGACAGGGGTTTTCACCCCTCCACTTT
CASSRGQGFSPLHF
>NA|TRBV28|TRBJ2-7|NA
TGTGCCAGCCACCCCGGGGGTCGAAGCAGATACGAGCAGTACTTC
CASHPGGRSRYEQYF
>NA|TRBV3-1/TRBV3-2|TRBJ2-7|NA
TGTGCCAGCAGCCAAGGGACATATCGCTACGAGCAGTACTTC
CASSQGTYRYEQYF
>NA|TRBV7-9|TRBJ2-7|TRBD2
TGTGCCAGCAGCTCCTCTAGCGGGATTTACTACGAGCAGTACTTC
CASSSSSGIYYEQYF
>few|TRBV7-3|TRBJ2-7|TRBD2
TGTGCCAGCAGCTTGGGGACTAGCGGAACCTACGAGCAGTACTTC
CASSLGTSGTYEQYF
>NA|TRBV2|TRBJ1-5|NA
TGTGCCAGCAGAAAAGACAATAGCAATCAGCCCCAGCATTTT
CASRKDNSNQPQHF
>NA|TRBV3-1/TRBV3-2|TRBJ2-2|TRBD2
TGTGCCAGCAGCCGGGGGGGACTAGCTAACACCGGGGAGCTGTTTTTT
CASSRGGLANTGELFF
>NA|TRBV18|TRBJ2-2|TRBD1
TGTGCCAGCTCACCACGGACAGGGACGGTCACCGGGGAGCTGTTTTTT
CASSPRTGTVTGELFF
>NA|TRBV5-1|TRBJ2-4|TRBD2
TGCGCCAGCAGCTTTGGTGCGGGGGAGACGACCAAAAACATTCAGTACTTC
CASSFGAGETTKNIQYF
>NA|TRBV5-1|TRBJ2-3|TRBD2
TGCGCCAGCAGCAGGGCCGGGACTAGCGGGAGAGCAGATACGCAGTATTTT
CASSRAGTSGRADTQYF